These T cell receptor beta chains were read from a single sample in a study of cytomegalovirus exposure and HLA in healthy donors. Produced via immunoSEQ multiplex PCR; TCRdb's table is partial and in-frame only. The data show some 98,000 clones, approximately 78% seen once. The sequenced material came from PBMCs. Receptors originate from a middle-aged man in good health and CMV-seronegative. The CDR3 runs from the conserved cysteine through the conserved F or W. A D gene is named only where the DNA matches it firmly.

V gene,D gene,J gene,CDR3 protein
TRBV5-1,NA,TRBJ2-7,CASSADSYEQYF
TRBV7-2,NA,TRBJ2-2,CASSLVEAGRTGELFF
TRBV6-5,NA,TRBJ2-7,CASTSSASYEQYF
TRBV10-3,NA,TRBJ2-7,CAISGERAYEQYF
TRBV7-9,NA,TRBJ1-3,CASSSDSVSGNTIYF
TRBV5-4,NA,TRBJ1-2,CASGLGGVGYTF
TRBV6-4,NA,TRBJ1-5,CASSEGAGQPQHF
TRBV27,NA,TRBJ1-1,CASSRGTQNTEAFF
TRBV7-2,TRBD1,TRBJ2-7,CASSLEGTGPYEQYF
TRBV7-2,TRBD1,TRBJ1-4,CASSTGQGNEKLFF
TRBV27,NA,TRBJ1-5,CATHRRLWSGQPQHF
TRBV2,TRBD1,TRBJ1-1,CASSQTGRNTEAFF
TRBV10-2,NA,TRBJ2-5,CASREGTLETQYF
TRBV12-5,TRBD1,TRBJ1-3,CASARDSSGNTIYF
TRBV7-2,NA,TRBJ2-7,CASSFSPSAGDYEQYF
TRBV5-5,TRBD2,TRBJ2-3,CASRRLAGASSLTDTQYF
TRBV9,NA,TRBJ1-1,CASSELPVGSTEAFF
TRBV5-4,NA,TRBJ1-6,CASSSSGNYYNSPLHF
TRBV10-3,TRBD2,TRBJ2-3,CAIRRASGGAETDTQYF
TRBV5-4,TRBD1,TRBJ2-2,CASSQRDSDTGELFF
TRBV4-1,TRBD1,TRBJ2-7,CASSQGTGSSYEQYF
TRBV6-5,NA,TRBJ2-2,CASTRGDTGELFF
TRBV30,NA,TRBJ2-7,CAWNRLRYEQYF
TRBV15,NA,TRBJ1-5,CATGSLSTSNQPQHF
TRBV7-6,NA,TRBJ2-5,CASSPLAAVQETQYF
TRBV7-3,TRBD1,TRBJ2-2,CASSSGQGGSGGELFF
TRBV7-9,TRBD2,TRBJ2-5,CASSLVAGGHTETQYF
TRBV4-1,NA,TRBJ1-4,CASSPRWESTNEKLFF
TRBV7-2,NA,TRBJ1-1,CASSLAQQGVAFF
TRBV5-5,TRBD1,TRBJ1-5,CASSPFNRDRVTNQPQHF
TRBV12-5,TRBD1,TRBJ2-2,CAKTDRGQTGELFF
TRBV6-5,TRBD1,TRBJ2-1,CASSYLGTGFDEQFF
TRBV27,TRBD1,TRBJ2-3,CASSSTGTGGTQYF
TRBV7-9,NA,TRBJ2-2,CASSSPTGRDTGELFF
TRBV29-1,NA,TRBJ1-2,CSVEDRLQGTNYGYTF
TRBV4-1,NA,TRBJ2-1,CASRKPGLDDNEQFF
TRBV5-1,TRBD2,TRBJ2-2,CASSLARLAGGSNTGELFF
TRBV5-6,TRBD1,TRBJ1-5,CASSRGQYQPQHF